This is a list of T cell receptor beta chains from one sample in a study of blood T cell repertoires in COVID-19. Produced via immunoSEQ multiplex PCR; TCRdb's table is partial and in-frame only. The sample consists of 150,000 or so clones, approximately 81% of them appearing once. Sequences were obtained from peripheral blood. The receptors here all came from a young man with active or convalescent COVID-19. Each CDR3 is given with its conserved first and last residue.

j_call v_call cdr3_aa
TRBJ1-2 TRBV6-6 CASSQDRGRNYGYTF
TRBJ1-5 TRBV6-5 CASSSRVGNQPQHF
TRBJ1-1 TRBV29-1 CSVSSTVTLTEAFF
TRBJ1-2 TRBV30 CAWSRQAGYGYTF
TRBJ2-7 TRBV28 CASSTGLAYEQYF
TRBJ1-2 TRBV6-5 CASSLGAQGVDYGYTF
TRBJ2-5 TRBV3-1/TRBV3-2 CASSQTLTGPPGETQYF
TRBJ1-1 TRBV19 CASSIGFTGTLKEAFF
TRBJ2-3 TRBV7-2 CASSLVRADTQYF
TRBJ2-5 TRBV3-1/TRBV3-2 CASSPSGETQYF
TRBJ2-5 TRBV7-6 CASSLAPGRSGETQYF
TRBJ2-1 TRBV6-4 CASSPGTGGNEQFF
TRBJ1-3 TRBV19 CASSPTGTLYSGNTIYF
TRBJ2-1 TRBV6-2/TRBV6-3 CASSSGTSGRTYNEQFF
TRBJ1-4 TRBV4-1 CASSRGQGDTNEKLFF
TRBJ2-7 TRBV6-1 CASSEAGGTYEQYF
TRBJ2-5 TRBV25-1 CASSPGIRAGETQYF
TRBJ2-1 TRBV27 CASSLDRNNEQFF
TRBJ1-6 TRBV18 CASSPLGGADYNSPLHF
TRBJ1-6 TRBV5-6 CASSPGGLGNSPLHF
TRBJ1-6 TRBV11-2 CASRLDRGNSPLHF
TRBJ1-1 TRBV25-1 CASSKMTAGRAEAFF
TRBJ2-7 TRBV6-5 CASSPHGDSLNEQYF
TRBJ2-1 TRBV29-1 CSTGGDRVYNEQFF
TRBJ1-4 TRBV10-1 CASSDGPATNEKLFF
TRBJ2-1 TRBV6-1 CASSDRGDGSNEQFF
TRBJ2-5 TRBV29-1 CSVSGASGGGETQYF
TRBJ1-6 TRBV4-2 CASSQGGTNSPLHF
TRBJ2-7 TRBV28 CASTPTWGTGSYEQYF
TRBJ1-3 TRBV11-2 CASSFSESSGNTIYF
TRBJ2-3 TRBV5-1 CASSLEQGHTDTQYF
TRBJ1-6 TRBV30 CAWSDLNSPLHF
TRBJ2-3 TRBV10-1 CASSGTVSSTDTQYF
TRBJ1-1 TRBV2 CASRSLPGQGNTEAFF
TRBJ1-1 TRBV6-5 CASKDRMNTEAFF
TRBJ2-6 TRBV6-1 CASSERIGGASGANVLTF
TRBJ2-7 TRBV28 CASSPLGQFYEQYF
TRBJ2-7 TRBV5-4 CASSLAGGASYEQYF
TRBJ2-3 TRBV10-3 CAISVGQDTDTQYF
TRBJ1-3 TRBV5-1 CASSLATGSSGNTIYF
TRBJ2-7 TRBV7-9 CASSSYGQGSSYEQYF
TRBJ1-2 TRBV24-1 CATSLRGTTPTGGGYTF
TRBJ1-2 TRBV9 CASSVGLPGQGNYGYTF